This T cell receptor (beta chain) was identified during a study of blood T cell repertoires in COVID-19. On the study more broadly: The United States, Italy and Spain were the sources of the acute and convalescent COVID-19 samples. T cells, B-cell-depleted T cells, or PBMCs provided the cDNA or gDNA that served as material.

Here immunoSEQ multiplex PCR was the method, and the copy in TCRdb shows in-frame clones only, minus some. This table holds some 180,000 clones, 65% to 90% found once. Cohort assignment relied on participant-reported clinical history. This clone was detected a few times. V was clipped by 6 bases and J by 1 base, with 11 bases between them. The germline gives CDR1 MNHEY, CDR2 SVGEGT. This CDR3 comprises 14 residues. The source is a woman aged 60-75 years with acute COVID-19. Sequenced input: PBMCs or T cells enriched from blood (not recorded which). The chain links TRBV6-2 or TRBV6-3 to TRBJ2-3; D might be TRBD1 (5 bases). The CDR3 loop reads CASSPSRGTDTQYF. CDR3 in DNA: TGTGCCAGCAGCCCGTCCAGGGGCACAGATACGCAGTATTTT.